A selection of T cell receptor beta chains follows, all from one sample in a study of somatic mutations in cytotoxic T cells in rheumatoid arthritis. Generated by immunoSEQ multiplex PCR, the TCRdb table keeps only in-frame clones and is missing some. The data contain tens of thousands of clones, under 85% of them singletons. Sequenced input: CD8+ T cells sorted from blood. The receptors here all came from a man aged 40-49 years in good health. Each CDR3 is given with its conserved first and last residue. The D gene is left open where the match is weak. Clone sizes are given selectively: once, few, many, or a class where the clone is expanded.

d_call,clone_size,v_call,cdr3_length,j_call,cdr3_aa,cdr3_nt
-,-,TRBV27,14,TRBJ2-7,CASSHGTGTYEQYF,TGTGCCAGCAGTCACGGGACGGGAACCTACGAGCAGTACTTC
TRBD1,few,TRBV11-2,16,TRBJ1-1,CASSFTGGALNTEAFF,TGTGCCAGCAGCTTTACAGGGGGCGCTCTGAACACTGAAGCTTTCTTT
TRBD2,-,TRBV5-1,13,TRBJ2-7,CASSLARDYQQYF,TGCGCCAGCAGCTTGGCCCGGGACTATCAGCAGTACTTC
-,-,TRBV5-8,15,TRBJ2-7,CASSLARLNSYEQYF,TGTGCCAGCAGCTTGGCCAGGCTGAACTCCTACGAGCAGTACTTC
-,-,TRBV4-2,16,TRBJ1-4,CASSQETDSTNEKLFF,TGTGCCAGCAGCCAAGAGACAGACTCAACTAATGAAAAACTGTTTTTT
-,-,TRBV4-1,15,TRBJ1-2,CASSQDPGTNYGYTF,TGCGCCAGCAGCCAAGACCCAGGGACTAACTATGGCTACACCTTC
-,few,TRBV4-1,16,TRBJ2-7,CASSQVSRGSSYEQYF,TGCGCCAGCAGCCAAGTTTCGAGGGGGTCCTCCTACGAGCAGTACTTC
TRBD2,-,TRBV4-3,19,TRBJ2-3,CASSQAEAPLAGDTDTQYF,TGCGCCAGCAGCCAGGCAGAGGCCCCACTAGCGGGAGATACAGATACGCAGTATTTT
-,-,TRBV5-1,12,TRBJ2-5,CASSPQGRTQYF,TGCGCCAGCAGTCCGCAGGGACGGACCCAGTACTTC
-,-,TRBV28,18,TRBJ2-6,CASSRSEGLLSGANVLTF,TGTGCCAGCAGCAGGTCGGAGGGCCTCCTTTCTGGGGCCAACGTCCTGACTTTC
-,-,TRBV4-1,19,TRBJ2-2,CASSQVFWGRETSTGELFF,TGCGCCAGCAGCCAAGTTTTTTGGGGGCGGGAGACTAGCACCGGGGAGCTGTTTTTT
TRBD2,-,TRBV27,15,TRBJ2-1,CASSSAGGAYNEQFF,TGTGCCAGCAGTTCCGCGGGAGGAGCATACAATGAGCAGTTCTTC
-,-,TRBV19,15,TRBJ1-4,CASSVRGGLNEKLFF,TGTGCCAGTAGTGTCAGAGGGGGACTTAATGAAAAACTGTTTTTT
-,-,TRBV28,13,TRBJ1-3,CASSSLSGNTIYF,TGTGCCAGCAGTAGCCTCTCTGGAAACACCATATATTTT
TRBD2,-,TRBV19,16,TRBJ2-3,CASSFSGGSWTDTQYF,TGTGCCAGTAGTTTCTCGGGGGGGTCGTGGACAGATACGCAGTATTTT
-,-,TRBV19,13,TRBJ1-1,CASSIEVARKAFF,TGTGCCAGTAGTATAGAGGTCGCGAGGAAAGCTTTCTTT
TRBD1,-,TRBV7-9,16,TRBJ2-7,CASSLGDSNPSYEQYF,TGTGCCAGCAGCTTAGGGGACAGCAATCCATCCTACGAGCAGTACTTC
-,-,TRBV4-3,14,TRBJ2-1,CASSQGVKGNEQFF,TGCGCCAGCAGCCAAGGGGTGAAGGGCAATGAGCAGTTCTTC
-,-,TRBV2,15,TRBJ2-5,CASSETTSQQETQYF,TGTGCCAGCAGTGAAACGACTAGTCAGCAAGAGACCCAGTACTTC
TRBD1,-,TRBV28,11,TRBJ1-3,CATRGPNTIYF,TGTGCCACGAGGGGGCCGAACACCATATATTTT
-,-,TRBV27,14,TRBJ2-7,CASSGQESSYEQYF,TGTGCCAGCAGTGGGCAGGAAAGCTCCTACGAGCAGTACTTC
-,-,TRBV7-9,14,TRBJ2-1,CASSLTGSYNEQFF,TGTGCCAGCAGCTTAACGGGATCCTACAATGAGCAGTTCTTC
TRBD2,-,TRBV7-9,14,TRBJ2-7,CASSVAGGPDEQYF,TGTGCCAGCAGCGTAGCGGGAGGGCCGGACGAGCAGTACTTC
-,-,TRBV6-5,13,TRBJ2-7,CASSTPRTGEQYF,TGTGCCAGCAGTACCCCTAGGACCGGCGAGCAGTACTTC
-,once,TRBV7-6,18,TRBJ2-3,CASSAVAGGRLVPDTQYF,TGTGCCAGCAGCGCGGTAGCAGGGGGGAGACTAGTGCCAGATACGCAGTATTTT
TRBD1,-,TRBV11-2,17,TRBJ1-1,CASSADRDSSLNTEAFF,TGTGCCAGCAGCGCTGACCGGGACAGCTCCCTGAACACTGAAGCTTTCTTT
-,once,TRBV5-5,13,TRBJ1-1,CASSSGPYTEAFF,TGTGCCAGCAGCTCTGGCCCTTACACTGAAGCTTTCTTT
TRBD2,-,TRBV28,16,TRBJ2-7,CASSPLTGRSAYEQYF,TGTGCCAGCAGTCCGCTGACCGGGAGGTCAGCCTACGAGCAGTACTTC
-,few,TRBV5-4,14,TRBJ2-7,CASSFWVSSYEQYF,TGTGCCAGCAGCTTTTGGGTTAGCTCCTACGAGCAGTACTTC
-,-,TRBV7-9,12,TRBJ1-2,CASSPPRYGYTF,TGTGCCAGCAGCCCACCCCGCTATGGCTACACCTTC
-,-,TRBV9,16,TRBJ2-1,CASSVVPGATYNEQFF,TGTGCCAGCAGCGTAGTTCCGGGGGCGACCTACAATGAGCAGTTCTTC
-,once,TRBV10-1,13,TRBJ2-2,CASSDKNTGELFF,TGCGCCAGCAGTGACAAGAACACCGGGGAGCTGTTTTTT